One and the same sample provided the 21 T cell receptor beta chains below, sequenced in a study of blood T cell repertoires in COVID-19. Clones were read by immunoSEQ multiplex PCR, and TCRdb kept only the in-frame ones, dropping some. The profile shows 300,000 to 350,000 clones, more than 85% of them singletons. Sequenced input: PBMCs or T cells enriched from blood (not recorded which). The receptor source for this set is a woman in her twenties or thirties who had recovered from COVID-19.

The gene calls are TRBV10-3 and TRBJ2-2; 7 bases line up with TRBD1. The CDR3 totals 14 residues. CDR1 is ENHRY, CDR2 SYGVKD, per germline. With 7 bases clipped from V and 1 base from J, the junction kept 3 bases outside the gene matches. The CDR3 loop is CAITSGGNTGELFF. In DNA form, the CDR3 reads TGTGCCATCACCTCAGGGGGGAACACCGGGGAGCTGTTTTTT.

The chain couples TRBV7-8 to TRBJ1-2; D unclear. The length of the CDR3 is 17 residues. Deletions cut 2 bases from V and 5 bases from J, with 21 bases between. Germline assignment: CDR1 SGHVS and CDR2 FQNEAQ. CDR3 nucleotide sequence: TGTGCCAGCAGCTTAACTGGCTCCGGGATCGATCAGTATGGCTACACCTTC. Encoded protein: CASSLTGSGIDQYGYTF.

The V call is TRBV20-1, the J call TRBJ1-1, with D possibly TRBD1 on 6 matching bases. CDR3 length: 8 amino acids. CDR1 DFQATT and CDR2 SNEGSKA come from the germline V gene (reference sequence). The CDR3 DNA sequence: TGCAGCCAGGGGAGATCTTTCTTT. This encodes CSQGRSFF.

This chain connects TRBV28 to TRBJ2-3, with D possibly matching TRBD2 (7 bases). The CDR3 loop spans 15 amino acids. Trimming removed 5 bases at V and 7 bases at J, with 19 bases between. The germline V gene has CDR1 MDHEN and CDR2 SYDVKM. The CDR3 DNA sequence: TGTGCCAGCAGTCCTGGGGGGGCGGGGCCCCATACGCAGTATTTT. The encoded protein is CASSPGGAGPHTQYF.

Many counts were recorded for this clone. The chain links TRBV30 to TRBJ1-3; D is unresolved. This CDR3 is built from 12 residues. V was pared by 3 bases and J by 2 bases, with 5 bases between. CDR1 and CDR2 (germline): GTSNPN, SVGIG (reference sequence). CDR3 protein: CAWRAPGNTIYF. The CDR3 DNA follows: TGTGCCTGGAGGGCCCCTGGAAACACCATATATTTT.

The chain carries TRBV7-9 and TRBJ2-5, with 7 bases matching TRBD2. CDR1 and CDR2 from the germline V gene are SEHNR and FQNEAQ (reference sequence). Trimming cost V 6 bases and J 4 bases; bases outside gene matches: 5. The CDR3 length is 13 residues. CDR3 residues: CASRRGGGETQYF. The CDR3 region has the DNA TGTGCCAGCAGGCGCGGGGGTGGAGAGACCCAGTACTTC.

The chain recombines TRBV20-1 with TRBJ2-7; tentatively, D is TRBD1 (6 bases). The CDR3 extends over 11 amino acids. Germline values: CDR1 DFQATT, CDR2 SNEGSKA (reference sequence). V was shortened by 3 bases and J by 6 bases, with 9 bases between the two germline ends. This chain's CDR3 is CSARGRGEQYF. DNA of the CDR3: TGCAGTGCTAGGGGCAGGGGCGAGCAGTACTTC.

This clone was observed a handful of times. One end of the junction varies from germline; a read error may be responsible. The genes are TRBV19 and TRBJ1-3, with 9 nucleotides matching TRBD1. In germline, CDR1 is LNHDA, CDR2 SQIVND (reference sequence). This CDR3 has 18 amino acids. The CDR3 DNA reads as TGTGCCAGTAGTTTAGATGGAGCGGGACAGGGCTCTGGAAACACCATATATTTT. Amino acid sequence: CASSLDGAGQGSGNTIYF.

The chain combines TRBV7-2 with TRBJ2-2; 14 bases match TRBD2. Germline CDR1 and CDR2: SGHTA and FQGNSA. The CDR3 has 19 residues. J gave up 5 bases and V 1 base, and 9 bases lay outside the gene matches. The CDR3 region is CASSLVRTSGGLQTGELFF. CDR3 in DNA: TGTGCCAGCAGCTTAGTTAGGACTAGCGGGGGGTTACAAACCGGGGAGCTGTTTTTT.

The V and J genes are TRBV5-6 and TRBJ1-3; D is uncertain. CDR1 and CDR2 (germline): SGHDT, YYEEEE. The CDR3 consists of 16 residues. V dropped 4 bases and J dropped 1 base, with 15 bases sitting between them. The CDR3 region is CASSPAIALSGNTIYF. Here the CDR3 DNA reads TGTGCCAGCAGCCCCGCTATAGCCTTGTCTGGAAACACCATATATTTT. Variable domain in full (rest from reference TRBV5-6 and TRBJ1-3): DAGVTQSPTHLIKTRGQQVTLRCSPKSGHDTVSWYQQALGQGPQFIFQYYEEEERQRGNFPDRFSGHQFPNYSSELNVNALLLGDSALYLCASSPAIALSGNTIYFGEGSWLTVV.

The chain is built from TRBV6-4 and TRBJ2-2; 10 bases map to TRBD2. The length of the CDR3 is 14 residues. Per germline, CDR1 MRHNA and CDR2 SNTAGT. After removal of 5 bases from V and 3 bases from J, the junction contained 0 bases not matched to a gene. The CDR3 DNA sequence: TGTGCCAGCAGTAGCGGGGGGGACACCGGGGAGCTGTTTTTT. Encoded protein: CASSSGGDTGELFF.

This CDR3 is CASRLTSLGNEQFF. In nucleotides, the CDR3 is TGTGCCAGCAGATTGACTAGCCTTGGCAATGAGCAGTTCTTC. The chain combines TRBV6-5 with TRBJ2-1, with 7 bases aligning to TRBD2. This CDR3 contains 14 residues. The junction had 8 bases not matched to a gene; V was cut back by 6 bases and J by 6 bases. Germline loops: CDR1 MNHEY, CDR2 SVGAGI.

The V and J genes are TRBV11-2 and TRBJ2-7; D not resolved. CDR3 length equals 15 residues. The ends were cut back, 0 bases at V and 7 bases at J, with 16 bases in the middle. Germline V lookup: CDR1 SGHAT, CDR2 FQNNGV. DNA of the CDR3: TGTGCCAGCAGCTTAGATCCGCTAGATGCCCGGGAGCAGTACTTC. Protein product: CASSLDPLDAREQYF.

The chain uses TRBV10-2 and TRBJ1-2; no clear D. Germline V gives CDR1 WSHSY, CDR2 SAAADI. V dropped 0 bases and J dropped 6 bases, with 14 bases sitting between them. The CDR3 extends over 15 amino acids. Here the CDR3 reads CASSESIRAGNGYTF. CDR3 coding DNA: TGCGCCAGCAGTGAGTCGATCCGGGCCGGGAATGGCTACACCTTC.

The gene calls are TRBV1 and TRBJ2-1; the table's D call of TRBD2 was not tested on the DNA. TRBV1 is listed as a pseudogene. CDR3 length: 13 amino acids. CDR3 amino acids: CTTPGLAGLEQFF. The CDR3, as DNA: TGCACCACCCCTGGGTTAGCGGGACTCGAGCAGTTCTTC.

This clone was picked up one time. Other DNA sequences of this sample code for an identical CDR3. The chain links TRBV4-3 to TRBJ2-3, with D possibly being TRBD2 (5 bases). This CDR3 spans 14 amino acids. Trimming took off 0 bases at V and 5 bases at J, with 9 bases between the two ends. The germline V gene encodes CDR1 LGHNA and CDR2 YSLEER. CDR3 amino acids: CASSQDLREDTQYF. CDR3 DNA: TGCGCCAGCAGCCAAGATTTACGGGAAGATACGCAGTATTTT.

The chain couples TRBV4-1 to TRBJ2-1; 8 positions agree with TRBD1. V dropped 2 bases and J dropped 2; count of bases not matched to a gene: 5. The germline gives CDR1 MGHRA, CDR2 YSYEKL. The CDR3 sequence is 16 residues long. The CDR3 region is CASSQNKDRAYNEQFF. DNA of the CDR3: TGCGCCAGCAGCCAAAACAAGGACAGGGCCTACAATGAGCAGTTCTTC.

The genes are TRBV3-1 (or the pseudogene TRBV3-2) and TRBJ1-5, with TRBD1 matching 7 bases. The CDR3 sequence is 13 residues long. Germline CDR1 reads LGHDT; CDR2 reads YNNKEL (reference sequence). V shed 3 bases and J 10 bases; nucleotides not matched to a gene: 6. CDR3 coding DNA: TGTGCCAGCAGCCACGACAGGGTGTCCCCCCAGCATTTT. This gives the protein CASSHDRVSPQHF.

This chain uses TRBV27 with TRBJ1-1; D uncertain. The CDR3 contains 12 residues. With 6 bases removed from V and 1 base from J, the gap between germline ends came to 6 bases. Germline CDR1 MNHEY, CDR2 SMNVEV (reference sequence). For the CDR3, the DNA is TGTGCCAGCAGCGCCGGGAACACTGAAGCTTTCTTT. Residues: CASSAGNTEAFF.

J is TRBJ2-3 and V is TRBV7-9, with TRBD2 as a possible D gene (6 bases). In germline, CDR1 is SEHNR, CDR2 FQNEAQ (reference sequence). V gave up 2 bases and J gave up 4 bases, with 7 bases separating them. The CDR3 contains 13 residues. The CDR3 reads CASSLWGADTQYF. The CDR3 DNA reads as TGTGCCAGCAGCTTATGGGGGGCAGATACGCAGTATTTT. Full variable domain (outside the CDR3, taken from reference TRBV7-9 and TRBJ2-3): DTGVSQNPRHKITKRGQNVTFRCDPISEHNRLYWYRQTLGQGPEFLTYFQNEAQLEKSRLLSDRFSAERPKGSFSTLEIQRTEQGDSAMYLCASSLWGADTQYFGPGTRLTVL.

The chain is built from TRBV7-2 and TRBJ1-1; 7 nucleotides align to TRBD1. The V and J ends lost 1 base and 3 bases, in that order; junction bases with no gene match: 8. This CDR3 has 16 amino acids. From germline, CDR1 is SGHTA and CDR2 FQGNSA. CDR3 residues: CASSLDPTGWDTEAFF. CDR3 coding DNA: TGTGCCAGCAGCTTAGACCCGACAGGGTGGGACACTGAAGCTTTCTTT.